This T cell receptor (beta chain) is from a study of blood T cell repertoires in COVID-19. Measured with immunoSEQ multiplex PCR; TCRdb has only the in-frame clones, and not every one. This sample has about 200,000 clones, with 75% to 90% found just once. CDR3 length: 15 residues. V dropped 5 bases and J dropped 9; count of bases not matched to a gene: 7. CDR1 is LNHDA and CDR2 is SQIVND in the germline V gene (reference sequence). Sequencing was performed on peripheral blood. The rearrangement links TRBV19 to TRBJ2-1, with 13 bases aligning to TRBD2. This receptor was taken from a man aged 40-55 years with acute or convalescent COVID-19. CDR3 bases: TGTGCCAGTAGTCCACTAGCGGGAGGGCCTGGTGAGCAGTTCTTC. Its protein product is CASSPLAGGPGEQFF.